These 28 T cell receptor beta chains were all obtained from the same sample, sequenced in a study of OX40 agonist ivuxolimab in advanced cancers. The method was immunoSEQ multiplex PCR; TCRdb's version includes in-frame clones alone and lacks a portion of them. The sample contains some 78,000 clones, around nine tenths of which appear only once. The input for sequencing was CD4+ or CD8+ T cells sorted from blood, taken in a trial of the OX40 agonist ivuxolimab. These receptors originate from an adult with an advanced solid tumor such as melanoma, head and neck, liver or kidney cancer.

The chain couples TRBV9 to TRBJ2-7; tentative D call: TRBD1 (6 bases). The CDR3 sequence is 14 residues long. V was shortened by 1 base and J by 2 bases, with 10 bases between the two germline ends. Germline CDR1 and CDR2: SGDLS and YYNGEE. The DNA of the CDR3 is TGTGCCAGCAGCGTATCGGACAGACCCTACGAGCAGTACTTC. This translates into CASSVSDRPYEQYF.

The chain joins TRBV25-1 to TRBJ1-2, with 7 bases lining up with TRBD1. V gave up 6 bases and J gave up 3 bases; unmatched junction bases: 1. Germline CDR1 MGHDK, CDR2 SYGVNS. The CDR3 totals 12 residues. In nucleotides, the CDR3 is TGTGCCAGCAGGGACAGGTACTATGGCTACACCTTC. It translates to CASRDRYYGYTF.

V gene TRBV28 combines with J gene TRBJ2-3; no clear D. This CDR3 has 15 residues. V lost 5 bases to trimming and J lost 2 bases, with 14 bases between them. Germline assignment: CDR1 MDHEN and CDR2 SYDVKM. This chain's CDR3 is CASSIPAAHTDTQYF. CDR3 DNA: TGTGCCAGCAGTATCCCCGCCGCACACACAGATACGCAGTATTTT.

This chain uses TRBV28 with TRBJ1-2; a weak D match, TRBD1 (5 bases). Trimming stripped 7 bases from V and 10 bases from J, with 16 bases between. This CDR3 comprises 12 residues. Germline CDR1 reads MDHEN; CDR2 reads SYDVKM. CDR3 in amino acids: CASTLSGMAYTF. CDR3 in DNA: TGTGCCAGCACCTTATCAGGGATGGCCTACACCTTC.

The genes are TRBV18 and TRBJ2-7, with D maybe TRBD2 (6 bases). V was cut by 3 bases and J by 1 base, with 19 bases left in between. CDR3 length: 17 residues. Germline CDR1 reads KGHSH; CDR2 reads LQKENI. CDR3 residues: CASSPPGVGGPSYEQYF. Written as DNA, the CDR3 is TGTGCCAGCTCACCTCCGGGGGTGGGCGGGCCTTCCTACGAGCAGTACTTC.

This clone was observed a few times. The V and J genes are TRBV5-1 and TRBJ2-2; 14 nucleotides align to TRBD2. Trimming cost V 4 bases and J 3 bases; bases outside gene matches: 2. The CDR3 runs 16 residues. CDR1 and CDR2 from the germline V gene are SGHRS and YFSETQ. The CDR3: CASSGTSGGDTGELFF. The CDR3, as DNA: TGCGCCAGCAGCGGGACTAGCGGGGGAGACACCGGGGAGCTGTTTTTT.

The V gene is TRBV2, the J gene TRBJ1-1; 7 nucleotides line up with TRBD1. Germline assignment: CDR1 SNHLY and CDR2 FYNNEI. V shed 4 bases and J 5 bases; nucleotides not matched to a gene: 7. The CDR3 loop spans 14 amino acids. CDR3 coding DNA: TGTGCCAGCAGTGTTACAGGGGATGGTACTGAAGCTTTCTTT. Amino acid sequence: CASSVTGDGTEAFF.

This chain uses TRBV7-3 with TRBJ2-2, with a tentative D call TRBD2 (6 bases). The CDR3 contains 17 residues. CDR1 and CDR2 (germline): SGHTA, FQGTGA. Trimming took 2 bases from V and 4 from J, leaving 17 bases between them. The CDR3 spells CASSLLGTQTGTGELFF. Written as DNA, the CDR3 is TGTGCCAGCAGCTTATTAGGGACTCAAACGGGCACCGGGGAGCTGTTTTTT.

CDR3: CASSSTGTGAQHF. The CDR3 DNA is TGTGCCAGCAGTTCAACCGGGACAGGGGCCCAGCATTTT. This chain joins TRBV27 and TRBJ1-5; 10 bases are shared with TRBD1. Per the germline V gene, CDR1 is MNHEY and CDR2 is SMNVEV (reference sequence). This CDR3 is built from 13 residues. Trimming at V came to 4 bases and at J to 11 bases, leaving 5 bases not matched to a gene.

Here the CDR3 reads CASSSVDAPRDTEAFF. CDR3 DNA sequence: TGCGCCAGCAGCTCCGTGGACGCACCCCGGGACACTGAAGCTTTCTTT. The chain recombines TRBV5-1 with TRBJ1-1; D gene unclear. The CDR3 consists of 16 residues. The V gene's germline CDR1 is SGHRS and CDR2 YFSETQ. V was trimmed by 3 bases and J by 3 bases, leaving 18 bases between them.

The chain joins TRBV4-1 to TRBJ2-4, with 7 bases that match TRBD2. V shed 0 bases and J 8 bases; nucleotides not matched to a gene: 10. The CDR3 is made up of 16 amino acids. Germline lookup yields CDR1 MGHRA and CDR2 YSYEKL. The CDR3 sequence: CASSQERTSERYIQYF. CDR3 in DNA: TGCGCCAGCAGCCAAGAAAGGACTAGTGAGAGGTACATTCAGTACTTC.

The rearrangement joins TRBV5-1 to TRBJ1-2, with D possibly being TRBD1 (6 bases). The germline V gene has CDR1 SGHRS and CDR2 YFSETQ. The CDR3 is made up of 14 amino acids. Trimming removed 2 bases from V and 4 bases from J, with 12 bases in between. CDR3 coding DNA: TGCGCCAGCAGCTTCCAGGGGAAGGGCTATGGCTACACCTTC. Translation gives CASSFQGKGYGYTF. The whole variable domain, filled in from reference TRBV5-1 and TRBJ1-2, reads KAGVTQTPRYLIKTRGQQVTLSCSPISGHRSVSWYQQTPGQGLQFLFEYFSETQRNKGNFPGRFSGRQFSNSRSEMNVSTLELGDSALYLCASSFQGKGYGYTFGSGTRLTVV.

The CDR3 sequence is CASSLGRSYEQYF. CDR3 DNA sequence: TGTGCCAGCAGCTTGGGCAGATCCTACGAGCAGTACTTC. The chain couples TRBV7-3 to TRBJ2-7; D uncertain. Germline CDR1 SGHTA, CDR2 FQGTGA. The CDR3 runs 13 residues. V dropped 3 bases and J dropped 1 base, with 7 bases sitting between them.

CDR3 protein: CASTIGGFTDTQYF. In nucleotides, the CDR3 is TGTGCCAGCACCATAGGAGGATTCACAGATACGCAGTATTTT. The chain couples TRBV5-3 to TRBJ2-3; possible D gene TRBD2, 5 bases. TRBV5-3 counts as an open reading frame of uncertain function. V was cut by 8 bases and J by 2 bases, with 15 bases left in between. CDR3 length: 14 residues.

The rearrangement joins TRBV5-1 to TRBJ1-1; 9 bases match TRBD1. V gave up 3 bases and J gave up 1 base; unmatched junction bases: 4. In germline, CDR1 is SGHRS, CDR2 YFSETQ. This CDR3 region has 15 residues. The CDR3 here is CASSSMGQGNTEAFF. The CDR3, as DNA: TGCGCCAGCAGCTCGATGGGACAGGGGAACACTGAAGCTTTCTTT. Full variable domain (rest looked up from reference TRBV5-1 and TRBJ1-1): KAGVTQTPRYLIKTRGQQVTLSCSPISGHRSVSWYQQTPGQGLQFLFEYFSETQRNKGNFPGRFSGRQFSNSRSEMNVSTLELGDSALYLCASSSMGQGNTEAFFGQGTRLTVV.

V usage is TRBV4-1 and J usage is TRBJ1-3; no firm D call. The V end was cut by 4 bases, the J end by 1 base, with 17 bases between. CDR1 is MGHRA, CDR2 YSYEKL, per germline. The CDR3 covers 17 residues. Written as DNA, the CDR3 is TGCGCCAGCAGCCGTCGAGGGCTCATCTCTTCTGGAAACACCATATATTTT. It is translated as CASSRRGLISSGNTIYF.

The chain combines TRBV28 with TRBJ2-3; 9 positions agree with TRBD2. Germline values: CDR1 MDHEN, CDR2 SYDVKM. J lost 2 bases, V lost 10 bases, and 10 bases had no gene match. The CDR3 runs 15 residues. The CDR3 DNA is TGTGCCATAGATCCGGCGGGGGGGCTCACAGATACGCAGTATTTT. Translation gives CAIDPAGGLTDTQYF.

The J gene is TRBJ2-5, the V gene TRBV2; no clear D gene. V shed 6 bases and J shed 4 bases, with 15 bases lying between them. This CDR3 region has 14 residues. Germline lookup yields CDR1 SNHLY and CDR2 FYNNEI. CDR3 DNA: TGTGCCAGCAGAAGTCACCCGTTGGGAGAGACCCAGTACTTC. Amino acid sequence: CASRSHPLGETQYF.

Turning to this clone: One end of the junction varies from germline; a read error may be responsible. The CDR3 DNA follows: TGTGCCAGCAGCTTAGGGAACTCCAGAAACTTC. The encoded protein is CASSLGNSRNF. The chain combines TRBV7-3 with TRBJ2-5; D gene uncertain. The CDR3 loop spans 11 amino acids. Germline lookup yields CDR1 SGHTA and CDR2 FQGTGA.

The chain combines TRBV5-1 with TRBJ2-7, with D possibly TRBD1 on 6 matching bases. There are 16 residues in the CDR3. Germline V gene sequence: CDR1 SGHRS, CDR2 YFSETQ. V gave up 4 bases and J gave up 5 bases, with 22 bases separating them. The chain's CDR3 is CASSPVEQGIRDEQYF. The CDR3 bases are TGCGCCAGCAGCCCGGTCGAACAGGGCATTAGGGACGAGCAGTACTTC.

The rearrangement links TRBV5-4 to TRBJ1-1; D gene unclear. The V end was cut by 4 bases, the J end by 1 base, with 14 bases between. CDR3 length: 15 amino acids. Germline V lookup: CDR1 SGHNT, CDR2 YYREEE (reference sequence). CDR3 in amino acids: CASSGDTRSNTEAFF. DNA of the CDR3: TGTGCCAGCAGCGGTGACACGCGATCGAACACTGAAGCTTTCTTT.

The chain uses TRBV11-3 and TRBJ2-2; D is uncertain. Per germline, CDR1 SGHNT and CDR2 YENEEA. Trimming shortened V by 5 bases and J by 6 bases, and 13 bases separated the two germline ends. CDR3 length equals 14 residues. The CDR3 loop reads CASSPEWGSGELFF. DNA for the CDR3: TGTGCCAGCAGCCCAGAGTGGGGATCCGGGGAGCTGTTTTTT.

The V call is TRBV18, the J call TRBJ1-1; D not resolved. Between the trimmed V and J ends, which lost 3 bases and 5 bases, there was a span of 13 bases. CDR1 KGHSH and CDR2 LQKENI come from the germline V gene. The CDR3 has 14 amino acids. CDR3 bases: TGTGCCAGCTCACCTACGGGGAAGAGGACTGAAGCTTTCTTT. This translates into CASSPTGKRTEAFF.

The V call is TRBV9, the J call TRBJ1-1; TRBD1 agrees at 7 bases. The CDR3 extends over 14 amino acids. Germline CDR1 reads SGDLS; CDR2 reads YYNGEE. The trim removed 2 bases at V and 8 bases at J, leaving 9 bases unmatched. The CDR3 reads CASSVDTGEGEAFF. DNA of the CDR3: TGTGCCAGCAGCGTGGACACAGGGGAGGGAGAAGCTTTCTTT.

The CDR3 sequence is CATSTGVGRGQKLFF. CDR3 sequence (DNA): TGTGCCACCAGCACGGGGGTCGGCAGGGGGCAAAAACTGTTTTTT. This chain connects TRBV15 to TRBJ1-4; 8 nucleotides line up with TRBD1. In germline, CDR1 is LNHNV, CDR2 YYDKDF (reference sequence). CDR3 length: 15 residues. V lost 4 bases to trimming and J lost 9 bases; unmatched junction nucleotides: 10.

This rearrangement joins TRBV5-1 to TRBJ1-1; D not resolved. There are 14 residues in the CDR3. Germline CDR1 and CDR2: SGHRS and YFSETQ. Trimming stripped 3 bases from V and 0 bases from J, with 9 bases between. The CDR3 protein is CASSYRRMNTEAFF. The CDR3 region has the DNA TGCGCCAGCAGCTATCGAAGGATGAACACTGAAGCTTTCTTT.

The chain has TRBV18 and TRBJ2-3; D might be TRBD1 (7 bases). The V end was cut by 5 bases, the J end by 5 bases, with 17 bases between. The CDR3 consists of 15 residues. CDR1 KGHSH and CDR2 LQKENI come from the germline V gene. The CDR3 reads CASSSYGGGVDTQYF. For the CDR3, the DNA is TGTGCCAGCTCAAGTTATGGAGGGGGCGTAGATACGCAGTATTTT. The full variable domain, completed using reference TRBV18 and TRBJ2-3, is NAGVMQNPRHLVRRRGQEARLRCSPMKGHSHVYWYRQLPEEGLKFMVYLQKENIIDESGMPKERFSAEFPKEGPSILRIQQVVRGDSAAYFCASSSYGGGVDTQYFGPGTRLTVL.

This chain connects TRBV4-1 to TRBJ1-4, with a possible D match to TRBD1 (5 bases). V lost 2 bases to trimming and J lost 8 bases, with 18 bases between them. The CDR3 extends over 16 amino acids. Germline lookup yields CDR1 MGHRA and CDR2 YSYEKL. This CDR3 is CASSQSAAGWDEKLFF. DNA for the CDR3: TGCGCCAGCAGCCAATCCGCAGCAGGGTGGGACGAAAAACTGTTTTTT.